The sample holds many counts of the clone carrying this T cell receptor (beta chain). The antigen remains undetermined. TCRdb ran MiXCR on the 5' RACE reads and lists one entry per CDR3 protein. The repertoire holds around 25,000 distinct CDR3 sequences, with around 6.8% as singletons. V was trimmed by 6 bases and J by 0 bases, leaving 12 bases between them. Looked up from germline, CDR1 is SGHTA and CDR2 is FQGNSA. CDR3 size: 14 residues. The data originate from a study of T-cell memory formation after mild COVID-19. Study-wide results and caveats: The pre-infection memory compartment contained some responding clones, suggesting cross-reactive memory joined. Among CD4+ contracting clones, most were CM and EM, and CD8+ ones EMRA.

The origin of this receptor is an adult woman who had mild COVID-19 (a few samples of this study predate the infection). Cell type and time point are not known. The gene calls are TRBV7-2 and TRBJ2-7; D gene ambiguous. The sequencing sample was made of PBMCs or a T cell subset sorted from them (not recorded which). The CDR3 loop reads CASSPAGPSYEQYF. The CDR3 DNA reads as TGTGCCAGCAGTCCCGCCGGACCCTCCTACGAGCAGTACTTC.